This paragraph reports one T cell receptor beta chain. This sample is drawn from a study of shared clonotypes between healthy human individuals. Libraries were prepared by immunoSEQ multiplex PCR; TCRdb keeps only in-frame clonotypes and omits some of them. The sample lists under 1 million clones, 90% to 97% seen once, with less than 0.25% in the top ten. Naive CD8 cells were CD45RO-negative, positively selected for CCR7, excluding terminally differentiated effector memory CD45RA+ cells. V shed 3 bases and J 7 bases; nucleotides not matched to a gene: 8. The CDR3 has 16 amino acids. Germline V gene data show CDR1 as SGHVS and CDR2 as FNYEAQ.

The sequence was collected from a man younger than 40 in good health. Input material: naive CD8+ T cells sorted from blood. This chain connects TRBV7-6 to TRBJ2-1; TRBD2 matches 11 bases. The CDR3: CASSFTSGSGGNEQFF. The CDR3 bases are TGTGCCAGCAGCTTTACTAGCGGGAGCGGGGGGAATGAGCAGTTCTTC.